This T cell receptor beta chain originates from a study of shared clonotypes between healthy human individuals. Turning to the study itself: Donors had three CD4 naive, three CD4 memory, two CD8 naive and one CD8 memory plate apiece.

V lost 5 bases, J lost 6 bases, and 6 bases stayed unmatched. The germline V gene encodes CDR1 MDHEN and CDR2 SYDVKM. The CDR3 loop spans 14 amino acids. Overall study results and limits: Despite large depth, sorted-subset datasets appeared incompletely sequenced. It was observed that roughly 5.4% of naive CD4 clonotypes were shared across a handful of donors.

Concerning this clone itself: As yet, its antigen is unknown.

The deep-level immunoSEQ assay was used. Measured with immunoSEQ multiplex PCR; TCRdb has only the in-frame clones, and not every one. The sample consists of about 100,000 clones, about 66% of them appearing once. V is TRBV28 and J is TRBJ1-5; the match to TRBD1 covers 8 bases. This clonotype originated in a woman in her twenties or thirties in good health. Sample: memory CD8+ T cells sorted from blood. Described subset: CD45RO+ cells pooled with CCR7-negative TemRA cells. The CDR3 coding sequence is TGTGCCAGCAGTCGCAGGGGGCTCAGTCAGCCCCAGCATTTT. The encoded protein is CASSRRGLSQPQHF.